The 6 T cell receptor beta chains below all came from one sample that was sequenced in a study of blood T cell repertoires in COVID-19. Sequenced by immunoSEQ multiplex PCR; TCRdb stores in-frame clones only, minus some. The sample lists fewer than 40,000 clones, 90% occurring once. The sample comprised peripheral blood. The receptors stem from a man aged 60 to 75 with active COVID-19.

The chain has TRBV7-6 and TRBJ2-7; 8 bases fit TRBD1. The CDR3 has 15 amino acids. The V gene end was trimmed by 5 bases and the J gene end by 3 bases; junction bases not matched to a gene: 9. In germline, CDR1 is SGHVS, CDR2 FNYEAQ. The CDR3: CASSKEGTGLYEQYF. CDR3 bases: TGTGCCAGCAGCAAAGAGGGGACAGGCCTCTACGAGCAGTACTTC.

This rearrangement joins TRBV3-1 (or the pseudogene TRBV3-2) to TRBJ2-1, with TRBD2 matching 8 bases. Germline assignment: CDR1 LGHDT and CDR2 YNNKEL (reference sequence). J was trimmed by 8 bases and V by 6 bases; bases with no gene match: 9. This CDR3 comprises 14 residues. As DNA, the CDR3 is TGTGCCAGCAGACTTATGGGTAGCGGGGATGAGCAGTTCTTC. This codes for CASRLMGSGDEQFF.

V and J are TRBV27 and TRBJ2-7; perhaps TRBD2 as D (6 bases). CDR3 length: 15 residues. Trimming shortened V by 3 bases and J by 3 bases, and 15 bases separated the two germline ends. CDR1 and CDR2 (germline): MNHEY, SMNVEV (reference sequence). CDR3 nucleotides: TGTGCCAGCAGTTTCATTGGGCAGGGAGGCTACGAGCAGTACTTC. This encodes CASSFIGQGGYEQYF.

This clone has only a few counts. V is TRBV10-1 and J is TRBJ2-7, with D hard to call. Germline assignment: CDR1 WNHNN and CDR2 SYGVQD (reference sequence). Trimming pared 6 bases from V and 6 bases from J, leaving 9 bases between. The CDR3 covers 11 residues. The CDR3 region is CASRGSSEQYF. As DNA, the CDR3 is TGCGCCAGCAGGGGTAGCTCCGAGCAGTACTTC.

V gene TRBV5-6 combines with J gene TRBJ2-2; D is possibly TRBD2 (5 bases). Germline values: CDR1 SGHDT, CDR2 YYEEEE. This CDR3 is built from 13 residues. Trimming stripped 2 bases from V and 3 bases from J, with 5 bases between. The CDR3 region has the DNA TGTGCCAGCAGCTTCGGGGACACCGGGGAGCTGTTTTTT. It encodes CASSFGDTGELFF. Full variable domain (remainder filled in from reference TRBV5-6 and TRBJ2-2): DAGVTQSPTHLIKTRGQQVTLRCSPKSGHDTVSWYQQALGQGPQFIFQYYEEEERQRGNFPDRFSGHQFPNYSSELNVNALLLGDSALYLCASSFGDTGELFFGEGSRLTVL.

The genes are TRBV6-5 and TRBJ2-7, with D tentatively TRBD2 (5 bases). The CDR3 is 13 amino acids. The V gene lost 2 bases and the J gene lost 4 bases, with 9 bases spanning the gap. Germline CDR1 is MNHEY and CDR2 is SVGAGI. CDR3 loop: CASSYVDWYEQYF. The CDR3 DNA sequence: TGTGCCAGCAGTTACGTGGACTGGTACGAGCAGTACTTC.